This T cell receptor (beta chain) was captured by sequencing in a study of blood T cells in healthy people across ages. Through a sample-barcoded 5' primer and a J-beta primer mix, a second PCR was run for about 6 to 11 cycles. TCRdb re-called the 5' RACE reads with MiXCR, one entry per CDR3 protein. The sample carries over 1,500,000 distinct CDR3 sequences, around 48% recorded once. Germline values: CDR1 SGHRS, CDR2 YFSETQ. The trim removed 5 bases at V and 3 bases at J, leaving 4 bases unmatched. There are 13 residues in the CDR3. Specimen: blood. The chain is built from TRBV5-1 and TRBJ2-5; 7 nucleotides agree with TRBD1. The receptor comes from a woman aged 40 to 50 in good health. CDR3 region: CASRKGAEETQYF. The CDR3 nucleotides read TGCGCCAGCAGAAAGGGGGCAGAAGAGACCCAGTACTTC.